This TCR beta chain derives from a study of T cells in Graves' hyperthyroidism and ophthalmopathy. General study findings and limits: Through a model of 13 V-J features, ophthalmopathy was separated from stable hyperthyroidism.

Of note for this clonotype: Its antigen is currently unknown.

There were TCR beta CDR3 regions amplified from RNA transcripts. A first-round RT-PCR of the TCR CDR3 used the HTBI primer set. Each CDR3 protein gets one entry after TCRdb re-called the multiplex PCR reads with MiXCR. The sample shows 500,000 to 650,000 distinct CDR3 sequences, around 20% of them seen only once. Researchers barred patients who had uncontrolled infection, other autoimmune disease, pregnancy or lactation. About 10 ml fresh peripheral blood yielded the PBMCs. The V end was cut by 8 bases, the J end by 6 bases, with 19 bases between. Germline CDR1 reads GTSNPN; CDR2 reads SVGIG (reference sequence). This CDR3 comprises 13 residues.

The specimen was blood. The chain combines TRBV30 with TRBJ1-2, with D perhaps TRBD1 (5 bases). The receptor comes from a man aged 35 to 55 with Graves' ophthalmopathy. This CDR3 is CARTASRGNGYTF. In DNA, the CDR3 is TGTGCCCGAACTGCCTCCCGGGGGAATGGCTACACCTTC.